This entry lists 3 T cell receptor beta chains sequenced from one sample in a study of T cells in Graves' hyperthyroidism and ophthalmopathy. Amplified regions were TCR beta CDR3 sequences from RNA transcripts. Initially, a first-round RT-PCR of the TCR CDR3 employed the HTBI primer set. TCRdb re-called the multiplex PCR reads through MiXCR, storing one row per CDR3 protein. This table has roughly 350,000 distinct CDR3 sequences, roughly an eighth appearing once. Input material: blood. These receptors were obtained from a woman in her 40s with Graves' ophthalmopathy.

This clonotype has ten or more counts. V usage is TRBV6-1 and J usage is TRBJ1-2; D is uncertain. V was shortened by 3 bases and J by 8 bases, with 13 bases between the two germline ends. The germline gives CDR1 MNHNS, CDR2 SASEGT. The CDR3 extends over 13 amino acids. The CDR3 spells CASSDNPSRGYTF. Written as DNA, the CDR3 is TGTGCCAGCAGTGATAACCCGTCTCGGGGCTACACCTTC.

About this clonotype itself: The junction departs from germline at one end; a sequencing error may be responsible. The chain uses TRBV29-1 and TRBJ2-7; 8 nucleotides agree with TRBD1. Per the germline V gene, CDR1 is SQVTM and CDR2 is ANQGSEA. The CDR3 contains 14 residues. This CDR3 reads CSVEGGQGAYVQYF. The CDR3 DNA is TGCAGCGTTGAGGGCGGGCAGGGGGCTTACGTGCAGTACTTC.

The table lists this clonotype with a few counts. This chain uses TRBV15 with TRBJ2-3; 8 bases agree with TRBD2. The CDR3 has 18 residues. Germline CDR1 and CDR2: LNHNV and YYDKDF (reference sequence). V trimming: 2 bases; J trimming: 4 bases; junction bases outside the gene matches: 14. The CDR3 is CATSRLPVGLGAADTQYF. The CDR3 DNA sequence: TGTGCCACCAGCAGACTCCCCGTGGGACTAGGGGCGGCAGATACGCAGTATTTT.